The 3 T cell receptor beta chains given below trace back to one sample, sequenced in a study of blood T cell repertoires in COVID-19. TCRdb keeps only in-frame clones here, not all; method: immunoSEQ multiplex PCR. Of around 170,000 clones in the sample, roughly 84% were seen once. The material sequenced was peripheral blood. These receptors came from a man aged 18 to 29 with active or convalescent COVID-19.

Notes on this clone: A read error may produce the germline difference seen at one junction end. The rearrangement uses TRBV28 and TRBJ1-3, with 11 bases matching TRBD1. Germline V gene data show CDR1 as MDHEN and CDR2 as SYDVKM. There are 17 residues in the CDR3. CDR3 residues: CASSRDRGGPSRNTIYF. The DNA of the CDR3 is TGTGCCAGCAGTCGGGACAGGGGGGGACCCTCTCGAAACACCATATATTTT. Using reference TRBV28 and TRBJ1-3 for the parts outside the CDR3, the full variable domain is DVKVTQSSRYLVKRTGEKVFLECVQDMDHENMFWYRQDPGLGLRLIYFSYDVKMKEKGDIPEGYSVSREKKERFSLILESASTNQTSMYLCASSRDRGGPSRNTIYFGEGSWLTVV.

This clone has more than one count but fewer than ten. This chain links TRBV19 with TRBJ1-2; D not certain. Trimming took 4 bases from V and 3 from J, leaving 6 bases between them. CDR1 is LNHDA, CDR2 SQIVND, per germline (reference sequence). There are 12 residues in the CDR3. CDR3 amino acids: CASSNADYGYTF. CDR3 coding DNA: TGTGCCAGTAGTAACGCAGACTATGGCTACACCTTC.

The chain has TRBV6-2 or TRBV6-3 and TRBJ1-1; D is undetermined. This CDR3 has 15 residues. In germline, CDR1 is MNHEY, CDR2 SVGEGT. The V and J ends lost 0 bases and 5 bases respectively, with 13 bases between them. CDR3 sequence (DNA): TGTGCCAGCAGTTACTCTTCGGCAGGTCGGACTGAAGCTTTCTTT. Translation gives CASSYSSAGRTEAFF.